The rows below give T cell receptor beta chains drawn from one sample of a study of blood T cells in healthy people across ages. One entry per CDR3 protein, called by TCRdb with MiXCR from the 5' RACE reads. The sample has over 1,500,000 distinct CDR3 sequences; roughly two fifths are singletons. The sequenced material came from blood. The receptors stem from a human donor in good health. Both conserved end residues are part of each CDR3. D genes are given only for firm matches. Clone size is stated in some rows and not others, as once, few, many or a class when expanded.

>few|.|TRBJ2-1|TRBV4-3
TGCGCCAGCAGCCTCCTGGGGTTAATCGATGAGCAGTTCTTC
CASSLLGLIDEQFF
>.|TRBD2|TRBJ2-7|TRBV5-1
TGCGCCAGCAGCCCGAGGGAGGGATTTTCCTACGAGCAGTACTTC
CASSPREGFSYEQYF
>.|TRBD1|TRBJ1-2|TRBV7-3
TGTGCCAGCAGCGTAGACGGGACAGGGATGTATGGCTACACCTTC
CASSVDGTGMYGYTF
>.|TRBD2|TRBJ2-1|TRBV10-3
TGTGCCACTTCAGGGGTCCCTGCTAGCGGGGGCAATGAGCAGTTCTTC
CATSGVPASGGNEQFF
>.|TRBD1|TRBJ2-7|TRBV28
TGTGCCAGCCCCCCCGCCGGGACAGGGGGCGGTTACGAGCAGTACTTC
CASPPAGTGGGYEQYF
>.|.|TRBJ1-4|TRBV21-1
TGTGCCAGCAGCACCAAATGGAAGGAGAATGAAAAACTGTTTTTT
CASSTKWKENEKLFF
>once|.|TRBJ1-2|TRBV14
TGTGCCAGCAGCCCGAGTTTAGGGGCGGGTGGCTACACCTTC
CASSPSLGAGGYTF
>.|.|TRBJ1-2|TRBV10-3
TGTGCCATCAGTGAGTCCCTCCGCACGGGAGGCTACACCTTC
CAISESLRTGGYTF
>.|.|TRBJ1-1|TRBV27
TGTGCCAGCAGTTTTAAACCGGTTGGCACTGAAGCTTTCTTT
CASSFKPVGTEAFF
>once|.|TRBJ2-1|TRBV27
TGTGCCCGCAGCTCCCCCTTACTTCCGCTCCTAAATGAGCAGTTCTTC
CARSSPLLPLLNEQFF
>few|.|TRBJ1-1|TRBV3-1
TGTGCCAGCAGCCGTGGGATGGGGGACACTGAAGCTTTCTTT
CASSRGMGDTEAFF
>.|TRBD1|TRBJ2-1|TRBV15
TGTGCCACTAGCAGGGGACAGGGGTTCGGCAATGAGCAGTTCTTC
CATSRGQGFGNEQFF
>once|.|TRBJ2-7|TRBV6-2/TRBV6-3
TGTGCCAGCAGTTCAGGACTTCCCCACGAGCAGTACTTC
CASSSGLPHEQYF
>few|.|TRBJ1-1|TRBV10-3
TGTGCCATCAGTGAGTCGACAGGGAACACTGAAGCTTTCTTT
CAISESTGNTEAFF
>.|TRBD1|TRBJ2-7|TRBV5-1
TGCGCCAGCAGCTTTGGGGACAGGGACCTCTACGAGCAGTACTTC
CASSFGDRDLYEQYF
>few|TRBD1|TRBJ2-7|TRBV6-2/TRBV6-3
TGTGCCAGCAGTTACTCGGGACAGGGTACCCACGAGCAGTACTTC
CASSYSGQGTHEQYF
>.|TRBD2|TRBJ2-5|TRBV7-2
TGTGCCAGCAGCTTACCGGGACTAGAGAAAACCCAGTACTTC
CASSLPGLEKTQYF
>many|.|TRBJ2-5|TRBV9
TGTGCCAGCAGCGTATCCGGGGGGCGCCAAGAGACCCAGTACTTC
CASSVSGGRQETQYF
>.|.|TRBJ2-7|TRBV20-1
TGCAGTGCTAGACCGCCGGAGGGCGGGGCATACGAGCAGTACTTC
CSARPPEGGAYEQYF
>.|.|TRBJ2-6|TRBV25-1
TGTGCCAGCAGTGAATTGGGTGGGGGACGATTCTCTGGGGCCAACGTCCGGACTTTC
CASSELGGGRFSGANVRTF
>.|.|TRBJ2-1|TRBV29-1
TGCAACGTTGAAACAGGGCTGGACAATGAGCAGTTCTTC
CNVETGLDNEQFF
>.|.|TRBJ2-7|TRBV9
TGTGCCAGCAGCGGAAGGGCCGCTTTCTCCTACGAGCAGTACTTC
CASSGRAAFSYEQYF
>.|.|TRBJ2-3|TRBV29-1
TGCAGCGTGAGGGGTGTCTTCACAGATACGCAGTATTTT
CSVRGVFTDTQYF
>few|.|TRBJ2-1|TRBV7-3
TGTGCCAGCAGTTCCCTCGGTTTCAATGAGCAGTTCTTC
CASSSLGFNEQFF
>.|.|TRBJ2-7|TRBV12-3/TRBV12-4
TGTGCCAGCAGCGGGGGTCCCCTCTCCTACGAGCAGTACTTC
CASSGGPLSYEQYF
>.|.|TRBJ2-7|TRBV20-1
TGCAGTGCTAGTGGCCCCCTGGCGGGGTTGTACGAGCAGTACTTC
CSASGPLAGLYEQYF
>.|TRBD1|TRBJ2-7|TRBV6-1
TGTGCCAGCAGTGAAGGTTGGACAGGTTCCTACGAGCAGTACTTC
CASSEGWTGSYEQYF
>.|.|TRBJ1-5|TRBV7-6
TGTGCCAGCAGCCCCGGCGGAGTATATCAGCCCCAGCATTTT
CASSPGGVYQPQHF
>.|.|TRBJ1-6|TRBV7-2
TGTGCCAGCACCCTACAGGGATCACCCCTCCACTTT
CASTLQGSPLHF
>.|TRBD1|TRBJ2-5|TRBV28
TGTGCCAGCAGTTTCGGGACAGGGGAGGGGATACGGCATACCCAGTACTTC
CASSFGTGEGIRHTQYF
>.|.|TRBJ2-7|TRBV7-9
TGTGCCAGCAGCTTAGGGGGACCCCTGGACATTTACGAGCAGTACTTC
CASSLGGPLDIYEQYF
>many|.|TRBJ1-4|TRBV7-9
TGTGCCAGCAGCGCAACAGGGAACAGGGCCAATGAAAAACTGTTTTTT
CASSATGNRANEKLFF
>.|.|TRBJ1-1|TRBV20-1
TGCAGTGTCCGGTCTAGGGGCTGGAACACTGAAGCTTTCTTT
CSVRSRGWNTEAFF
>few|TRBD2|TRBJ2-7|TRBV7-2
TGTGCCAGCAGCTTAGAAGCGGGGTCACCCTACGAGCAGTACTTC
CASSLEAGSPYEQYF
>few|TRBD1|TRBJ2-3|TRBV7-3
TGTGCCAGCAGCTTAAGGGGGACAGACACAGATACGCAGTATTTT
CASSLRGTDTDTQYF
>few|.|TRBJ2-7|TRBV6-6
TGTGCCAGCAGTGAGGTGGGTTCCTACGAGCAGTACTTC
CASSEVGSYEQYF
>.|.|TRBJ2-3|TRBV15
TGTGCCACCAGCGGAACTCGGTCGGACACAGATACGCAGTATTTT
CATSGTRSDTDTQYF
>.|TRBD1|TRBJ2-7|TRBV12-3/TRBV12-4
TGTGCCAGCAGTTCCGGGACAGGGGGCGACTACGAGCAGTACTTC
CASSSGTGGDYEQYF
>.|.|TRBJ1-2|TRBV12-3/TRBV12-4
TGTGCCAGCACCAGGACCCCTGAGTGGGCCACCTTC
CASTRTPEWATF
>.|.|TRBJ1-2|TRBV7-2
TGTGCCAGCAGCTTATCAGGGTTTGGCGGCTACACCTTC
CASSLSGFGGYTF
>.|.|TRBJ1-2|TRBV7-3
TGTGCCAGCAGCTTCATGACAGGCTATGGCTACACCTTC
CASSFMTGYGYTF
>.|.|TRBJ1-1|TRBV20-1
TGCAGTGCTGGAGGGGGTCGCACTGAAGCTTTCTTT
CSAGGGRTEAFF
>few|.|TRBJ2-3|TRBV5-6
TGTGCCAGCAGCAGACCGTCGGGAGATACGCAGTATTTT
CASSRPSGDTQYF
>few|TRBD1|TRBJ2-7|TRBV7-9
TGTGCCAGCAGCTCCGTGACAGGGAACTACGAGCAGTACTTC
CASSSVTGNYEQYF
>.|TRBD2|TRBJ2-1|TRBV7-9
TGTGCCAGCAGTGGACTAGCGGAGACGCCAAATAATGAGCAGTTCTTC
CASSGLAETPNNEQFF
>many|.|TRBJ2-1|TRBV6-2/TRBV6-3
TGTGCCAGCAGTTACTCGTGGAATGAGCAGTTCTTC
CASSYSWNEQFF
>.|.|TRBJ1-2|TRBV20-1
TGCAGTGCTAGAGATCAGGGGTGGGACTATGGCTACACCTTC
CSARDQGWDYGYTF
>few|TRBD1|TRBJ2-7|TRBV4-2
TGTGCCAGCAGCCATTCGAAGGGATCAGGGGGCGACGAGCAGTACTTC
CASSHSKGSGGDEQYF
>.|TRBD2|TRBJ2-1|TRBV7-2
TGCGCCAGCAGCTCTCCGGGACTAGCGGGGGGGCCGGGGTCCTACAATGAGCAGTTCTTC
CASSSPGLAGGPGSYNEQFF
>few|.|TRBJ2-5|TRBV7-2
TGTGCCAGCAGCTTAGGCCCGCTCCCTGAGACCCAGTACTTC
CASSLGPLPETQYF
>.|.|TRBJ1-5|TRBV27
TGTGCCAGCAGTCCCCGCGGTGCGGGGGGCAATCAGCCCCAGCATTTT
CASSPRGAGGNQPQHF
>.|TRBD1|TRBJ1-2|TRBV7-9
TGTGCCGGCAGCTCCCGTGGGGGGACAGCGTATGGCTACACCTTC
CAGSSRGGTAYGYTF
>.|.|TRBJ2-1|TRBV6-2/TRBV6-3
TGTGCCAGCAGTTACTCGGGCCCTTGGAATGAGCAGTTCTTC
CASSYSGPWNEQFF
>.|.|TRBJ2-1|TRBV20-1
TGCAGTGCTAGTCCGGGTGACAATAAGCAGTTCTTC
CSASPGDNKQFF
>few|.|TRBJ2-3|TRBV24-1
TGTGCCACCAGTGGAGGGGATAGCACAGATACGCAGTATTTT
CATSGGDSTDTQYF
>few|.|TRBJ2-2|TRBV27
TGTGCCAGCAGTTTCCGCCAAACCGGGGAGCTGTTTTTT
CASSFRQTGELFF
>few|TRBD1|TRBJ2-7|TRBV10-3
TGTGCCATCAGGGGGGACAGGGGAGACTCCTACGAGCAGTACTTC
CAIRGDRGDSYEQYF